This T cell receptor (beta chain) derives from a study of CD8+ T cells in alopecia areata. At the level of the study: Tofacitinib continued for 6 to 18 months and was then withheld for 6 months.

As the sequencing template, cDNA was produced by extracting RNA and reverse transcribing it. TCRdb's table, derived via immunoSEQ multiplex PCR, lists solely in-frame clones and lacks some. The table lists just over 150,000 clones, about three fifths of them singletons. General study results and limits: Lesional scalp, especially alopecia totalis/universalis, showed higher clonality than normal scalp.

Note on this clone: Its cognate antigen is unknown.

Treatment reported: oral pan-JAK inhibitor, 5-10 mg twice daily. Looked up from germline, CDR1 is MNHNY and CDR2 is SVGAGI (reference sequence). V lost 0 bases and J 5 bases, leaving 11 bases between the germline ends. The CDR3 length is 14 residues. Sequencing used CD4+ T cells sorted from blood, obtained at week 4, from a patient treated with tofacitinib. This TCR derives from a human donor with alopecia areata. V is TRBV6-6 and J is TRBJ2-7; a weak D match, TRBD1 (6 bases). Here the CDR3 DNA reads TGTGCCAGCAGTTACTCTCGGCAGGGGAACGAGCAGTACTTC. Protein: CASSYSRQGNEQYF.